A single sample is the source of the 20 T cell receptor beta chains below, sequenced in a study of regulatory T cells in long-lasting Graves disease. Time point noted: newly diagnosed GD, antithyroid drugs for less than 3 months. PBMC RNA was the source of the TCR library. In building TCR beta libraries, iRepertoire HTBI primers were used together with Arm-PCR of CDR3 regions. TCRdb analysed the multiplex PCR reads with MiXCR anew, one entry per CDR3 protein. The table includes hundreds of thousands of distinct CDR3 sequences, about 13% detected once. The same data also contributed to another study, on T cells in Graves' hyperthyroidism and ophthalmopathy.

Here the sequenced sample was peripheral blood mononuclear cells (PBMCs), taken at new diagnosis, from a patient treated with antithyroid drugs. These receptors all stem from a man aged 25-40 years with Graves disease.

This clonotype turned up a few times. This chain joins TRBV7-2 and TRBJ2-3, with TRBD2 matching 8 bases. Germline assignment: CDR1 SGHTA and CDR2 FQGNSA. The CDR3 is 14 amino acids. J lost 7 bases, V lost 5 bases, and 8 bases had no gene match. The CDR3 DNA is TGTGCCAGCAGCCCCGGACTAGCCCAGAATACGCAGTATTTT. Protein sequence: CASSPGLAQNTQYF.

Here the CDR3 DNA reads TGTGCCAGCAGTACACTGGAAGGTAATGAGCAGTTCTTC. Residues: CASSTLEGNEQFF. This chain connects TRBV6-1 to TRBJ2-1; D gene ambiguous. The V end was cut by 5 bases, the J end by 7 bases, with 12 bases between. CDR3 size: 13 residues. Germline V lookup: CDR1 MNHNS, CDR2 SASEGT.

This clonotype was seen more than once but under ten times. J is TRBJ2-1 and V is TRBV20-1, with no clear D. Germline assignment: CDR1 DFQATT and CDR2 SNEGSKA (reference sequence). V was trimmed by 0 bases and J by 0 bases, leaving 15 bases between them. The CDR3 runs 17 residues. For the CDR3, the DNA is TGCAGTGCTAGAGATCTTAGTGGCTCCAGCTCCTACAATGAGCAGTTCTTC. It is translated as CSARDLSGSSSYNEQFF.

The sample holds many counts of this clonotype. The CDR3 here is CASSAEYFTSSGANVLTF. The CDR3, as DNA: TGTGCCAGCAGCGCAGAATACTTTACTAGCTCTGGGGCCAACGTCCTGACTTTC. V usage is TRBV9 and J usage is TRBJ2-6; tentatively, D is TRBD2 (5 bases). This CDR3 spans 18 amino acids. V was cut by 3 bases and J by 0 bases, with 16 bases left in between. Germline CDR1 is SGDLS and CDR2 is YYNGEE.

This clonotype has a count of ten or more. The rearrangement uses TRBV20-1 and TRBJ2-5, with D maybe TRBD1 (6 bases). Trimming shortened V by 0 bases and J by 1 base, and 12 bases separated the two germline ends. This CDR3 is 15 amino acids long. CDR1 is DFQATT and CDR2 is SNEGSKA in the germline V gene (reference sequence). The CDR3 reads CSARDSRQVQETQYF. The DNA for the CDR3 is TGCAGTGCTAGAGATTCTCGACAGGTCCAAGAGACCCAGTACTTC.

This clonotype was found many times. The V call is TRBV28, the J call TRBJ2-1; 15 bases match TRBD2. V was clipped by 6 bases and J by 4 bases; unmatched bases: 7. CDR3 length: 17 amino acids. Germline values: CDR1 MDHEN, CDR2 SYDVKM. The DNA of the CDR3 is TGTGCCAGCAGAACCTCCGGGACTAGCGGGAGGTACAATGAGCAGTTCTTC. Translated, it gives CASRTSGTSGRYNEQFF.

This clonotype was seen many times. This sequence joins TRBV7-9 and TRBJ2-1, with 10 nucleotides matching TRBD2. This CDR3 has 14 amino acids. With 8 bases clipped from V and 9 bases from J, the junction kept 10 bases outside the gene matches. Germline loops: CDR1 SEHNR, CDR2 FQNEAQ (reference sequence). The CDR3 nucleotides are TGTGCCAGCGGGAGCGGGAGGGCCCAGGGTGAGCAGTTCTTC. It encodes CASGSGRAQGEQFF.

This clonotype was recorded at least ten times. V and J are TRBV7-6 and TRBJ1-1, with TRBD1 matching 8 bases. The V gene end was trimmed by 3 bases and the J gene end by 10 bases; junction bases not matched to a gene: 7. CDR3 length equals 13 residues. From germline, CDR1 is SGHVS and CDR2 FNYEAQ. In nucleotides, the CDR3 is TGTGCCAGCAGCTTGGACAGGGAGATGGCAGCTTTCTTT. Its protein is CASSLDREMAAFF.

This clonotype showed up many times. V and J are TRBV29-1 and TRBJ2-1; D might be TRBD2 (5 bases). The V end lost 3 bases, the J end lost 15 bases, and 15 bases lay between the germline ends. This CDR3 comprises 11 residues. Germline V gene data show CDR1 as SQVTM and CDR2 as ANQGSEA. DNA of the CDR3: TGCAGCGTTGATGGAGGTCAGCCGTCGTTCTTC. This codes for CSVDGGQPSFF.

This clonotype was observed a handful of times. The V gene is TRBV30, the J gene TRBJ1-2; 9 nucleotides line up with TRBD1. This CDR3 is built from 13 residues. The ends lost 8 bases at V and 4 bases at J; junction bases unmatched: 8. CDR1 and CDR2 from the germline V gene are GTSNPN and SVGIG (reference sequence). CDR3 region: CAEQGQGIYGYTF. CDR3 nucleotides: TGTGCCGAGCAAGGACAGGGGATCTATGGCTACACCTTC.

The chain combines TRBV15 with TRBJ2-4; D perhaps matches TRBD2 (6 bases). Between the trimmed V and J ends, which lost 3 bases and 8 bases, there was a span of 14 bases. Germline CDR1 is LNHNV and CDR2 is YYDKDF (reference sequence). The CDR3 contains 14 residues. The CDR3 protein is CATSSGRELYIQYF. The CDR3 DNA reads TGTGCCACCAGCAGCGGCCGGGAGTTATACATTCAGTACTTC. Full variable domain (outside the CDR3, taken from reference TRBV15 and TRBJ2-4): DAMVIQNPRYQVTQFGKPVTLSCSQTLNHNVMYWYQQKSSQAPKLLFHYYDKDFNNEADTPDNFQSRRPNTSFCFLDIRSPGLGDTAMYLCATSSGRELYIQYFGAGTRLSVL.

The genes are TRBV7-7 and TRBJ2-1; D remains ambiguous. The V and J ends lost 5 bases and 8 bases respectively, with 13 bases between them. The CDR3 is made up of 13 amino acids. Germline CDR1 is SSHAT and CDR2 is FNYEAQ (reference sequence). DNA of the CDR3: TGTGCCAGCAGCCAAGGAGCAGGCGATGAGCAGTTCTTC. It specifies CASSQGAGDEQFF.

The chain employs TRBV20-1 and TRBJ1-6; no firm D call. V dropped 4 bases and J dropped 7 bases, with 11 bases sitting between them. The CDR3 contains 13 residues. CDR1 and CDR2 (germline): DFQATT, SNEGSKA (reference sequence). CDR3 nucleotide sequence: TGCAGTGCTACGGGCTCCGGGAATTCACCCCTCCACTTT. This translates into CSATGSGNSPLHF.

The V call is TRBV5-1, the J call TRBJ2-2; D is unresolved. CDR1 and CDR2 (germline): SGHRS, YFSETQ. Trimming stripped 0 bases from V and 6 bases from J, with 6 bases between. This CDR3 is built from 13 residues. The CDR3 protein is CASSLVLAGELFF. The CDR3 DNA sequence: TGCGCCAGCAGCTTGGTCCTCGCCGGGGAGCTGTTTTTT.

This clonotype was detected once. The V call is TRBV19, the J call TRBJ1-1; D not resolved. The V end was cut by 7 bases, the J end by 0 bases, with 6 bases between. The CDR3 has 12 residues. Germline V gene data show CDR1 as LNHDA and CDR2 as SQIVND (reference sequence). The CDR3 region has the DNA TGTGCCAGTAACGCGGTGAACACTGAAGCTTTCTTT. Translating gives CASNAVNTEAFF.

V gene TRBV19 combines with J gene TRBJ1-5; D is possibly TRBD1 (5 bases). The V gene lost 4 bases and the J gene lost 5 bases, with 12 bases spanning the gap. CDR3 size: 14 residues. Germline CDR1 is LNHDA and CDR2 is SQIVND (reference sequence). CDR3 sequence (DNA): TGTGCCAGTAGTAGGGCCGGGGGAGATCAGCCCCAGCATTTT. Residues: CASSRAGGDQPQHF.

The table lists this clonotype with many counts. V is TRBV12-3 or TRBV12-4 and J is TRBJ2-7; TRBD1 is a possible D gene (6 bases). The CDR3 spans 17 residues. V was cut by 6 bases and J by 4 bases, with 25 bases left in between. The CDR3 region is CASSHFTRGHSSYEQYF. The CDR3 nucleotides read TGTGCCAGCAGCCACTTTACCCGGGGACACTCGTCTTACGAGCAGTACTTC.

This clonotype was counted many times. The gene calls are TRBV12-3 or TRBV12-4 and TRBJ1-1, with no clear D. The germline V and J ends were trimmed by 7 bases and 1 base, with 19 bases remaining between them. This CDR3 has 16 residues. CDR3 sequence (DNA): TGTGCCAGCAACACTTGGAACACCAGGCAGAACACTGAAGCTTTCTTT. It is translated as CASNTWNTRQNTEAFF.

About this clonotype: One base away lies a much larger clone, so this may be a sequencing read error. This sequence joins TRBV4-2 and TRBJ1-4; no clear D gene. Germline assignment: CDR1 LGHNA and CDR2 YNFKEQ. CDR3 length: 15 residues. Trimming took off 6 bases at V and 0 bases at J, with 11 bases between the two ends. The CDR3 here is CASSQMGATNEKLFF. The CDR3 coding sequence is TGTGCCAGCAGTCAGATGGGAGCAACTAATGAAAAACTGTTTTTT.

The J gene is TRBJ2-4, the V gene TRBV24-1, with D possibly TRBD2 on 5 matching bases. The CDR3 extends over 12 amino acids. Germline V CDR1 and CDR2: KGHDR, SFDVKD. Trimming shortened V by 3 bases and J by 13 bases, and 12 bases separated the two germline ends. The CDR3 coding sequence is TGTGCCACCAGTGATCCGGGGATGGGCCAGTACTTC. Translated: CATSDPGMGQYF.